This T cell receptor (beta chain) emerged from a study of PD-1 blockade in classical Hodgkin lymphoma. Study-wide results and caveats: TCR diversity at baseline was reported to be reduced in newly diagnosed patients relative to healthy donors.

Notes on this clone: No antigen is known for it.

The ends lost 2 bases at V and 8 bases at J; junction bases unmatched: 7. Germline assignment: CDR1 MNHNS and CDR2 SASEGT. The CDR3 has 14 residues. Time point noted: cycle 4 day 1 (C4D1), after 6 weeks of nivolumab. Every patient had relapsed following autologous stem cell transplantation, and cohorts differed in brentuximab vedotin exposure. Progressive disease, partial response or complete response was each patient's best response. Sequenced by immunoSEQ multiplex PCR; TCRdb stores in-frame clones only, minus some. The table includes roughly 90,000 clones, 83% detected once. The clonotype originates from a human donor with classical Hodgkin lymphoma. The material sequenced was peripheral blood mononuclear cells (PBMCs), taken before the fourth cycle of nivolumab. The genes are TRBV6-1 and TRBJ1-2; 8 bases align to TRBD1. In nucleotides, the CDR3 is TGTGCCAGCAGTGAAAACTCAGGGGGCAGGGGCTACACCTTC. It encodes CASSENSGGRGYTF.